What follows are 4 T cell receptor beta chains derived from one specimen sequenced in a study of TIL therapy for anti-PD-1-resistant metastatic lung cancer. Time point meaning: pre-treatment sample, taken before nivolumab and TIL therapy. The tumor samples were excised metastases, mostly pleural nodules or supraclavicular lymph nodes. The libraries were made with immunoSEQ v3. Clones were read by immunoSEQ multiplex PCR, and TCRdb kept only the in-frame ones, dropping some. The sample shows around 100,000 clones, about three fifths of them seen only once. Specimen: tumor tissue, collected at baseline. The receptor set was obtained from a person aged 25 to 80 with non-small cell lung cancer.

The chain couples TRBV13 to TRBJ2-1; D possibly corresponds to TRBD1 (8 bases). CDR1 is PRHDT and CDR2 is FYEKMQ in the germline V gene (reference sequence). This CDR3 spans 16 amino acids. V dropped 4 bases and J dropped 5 bases, with 18 bases sitting between them. In DNA, the CDR3 is TGTGCCAGCAGCTCGGGGCAGGGGGCGGGGGACAATGAGCAGTTCTTC. It encodes CASSSGQGAGDNEQFF.

The chain combines TRBV30 with TRBJ1-6; 10 bases map to TRBD1. This CDR3 comprises 15 residues. The V and J ends lost 0 bases and 10 bases, in that order; junction bases with no gene match: 6. Germline loops: CDR1 GTSNPN, CDR2 SVGIG (reference sequence). CDR3 loop: CAWSVGDRGESPLHF. CDR3 sequence (DNA): TGTGCCTGGAGTGTAGGGGACAGGGGAGAATCACCCCTCCACTTT.

This clone has just a few counts. The chain employs TRBV5-6 and TRBJ2-1; no reliable D call. This CDR3 is built from 15 residues. The germline CDR1 and CDR2 sequences are SGHDT and YYEEEE. V lost 3 bases to trimming and J lost 0 bases, with 10 bases between them. CDR3 sequence (DNA): TGTGCCAGCAGCTCCGGGTGGAGCTCCTACAATGAGCAGTTCTTC. This sequence encodes CASSSGWSSYNEQFF.

This clone was counted once. This chain links TRBV3-1 (or the pseudogene TRBV3-2) with TRBJ2-1, with 11 bases that match TRBD2. The V gene's germline CDR1 is LGHDT and CDR2 YNNKEL (reference sequence). CDR3 length: 17 amino acids. The J segment lost 7 bases and the V segment lost 0 bases, leaving 8 bases of the junction unmatched. For the CDR3, the DNA is TGTGCCAGCAGCCAAGATCTAGGTAGCGGGGGGGCGAATGAGCAGTTCTTC. Translation: CASSQDLGSGGANEQFF.